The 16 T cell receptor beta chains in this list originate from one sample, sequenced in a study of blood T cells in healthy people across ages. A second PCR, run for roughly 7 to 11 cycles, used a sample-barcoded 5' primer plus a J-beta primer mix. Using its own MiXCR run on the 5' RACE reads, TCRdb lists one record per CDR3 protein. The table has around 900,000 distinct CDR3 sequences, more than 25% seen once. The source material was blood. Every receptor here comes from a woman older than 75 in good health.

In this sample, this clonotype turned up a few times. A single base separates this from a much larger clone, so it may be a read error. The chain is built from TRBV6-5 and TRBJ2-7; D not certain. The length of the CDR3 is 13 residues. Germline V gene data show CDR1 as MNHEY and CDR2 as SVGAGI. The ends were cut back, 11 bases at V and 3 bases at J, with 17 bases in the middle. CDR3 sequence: CARQRSSLYEQYF. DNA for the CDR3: TGTGCCCGTCAGCGAAGTTCCCTCTACGAGCAGTACTTC.

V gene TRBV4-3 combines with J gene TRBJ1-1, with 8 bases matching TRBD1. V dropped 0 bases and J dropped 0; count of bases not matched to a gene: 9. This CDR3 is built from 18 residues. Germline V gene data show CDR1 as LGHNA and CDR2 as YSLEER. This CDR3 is CASSQESRTGRMNTEAFF. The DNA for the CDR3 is TGCGCCAGCAGCCAAGAATCCAGGACAGGGCGCATGAACACTGAAGCTTTCTTT.

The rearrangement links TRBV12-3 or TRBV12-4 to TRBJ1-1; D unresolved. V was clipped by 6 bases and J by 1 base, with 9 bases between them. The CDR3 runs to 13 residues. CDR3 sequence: CASRLGKNTEAFF. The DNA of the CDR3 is TGTGCCAGCAGGTTGGGGAAGAACACTGAAGCTTTCTTT.

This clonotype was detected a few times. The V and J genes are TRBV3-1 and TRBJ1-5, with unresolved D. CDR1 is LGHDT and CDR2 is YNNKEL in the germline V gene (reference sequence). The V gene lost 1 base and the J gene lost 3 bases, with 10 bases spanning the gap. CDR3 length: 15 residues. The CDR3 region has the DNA TGTGCCAGCAGCCAAGTATCGGGAATCAATCAGCCCCAGCATTTT. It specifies CASSQVSGINQPQHF.

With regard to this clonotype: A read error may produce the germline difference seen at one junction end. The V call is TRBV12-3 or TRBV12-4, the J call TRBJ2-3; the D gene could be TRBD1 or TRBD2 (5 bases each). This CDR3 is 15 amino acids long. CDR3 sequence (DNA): TGTGCCAGCAGTTTATTGGCAGGGAGAGCAGATACGCAATATTTT. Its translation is CASSLLAGRADTQYF.

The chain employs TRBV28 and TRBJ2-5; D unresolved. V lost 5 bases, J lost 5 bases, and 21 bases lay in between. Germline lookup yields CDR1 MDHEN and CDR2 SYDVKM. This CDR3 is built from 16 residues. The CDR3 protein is CASSPPRRRAPETQYF. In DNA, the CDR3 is TGTGCCAGCAGTCCCCCCAGGCGAAGGGCTCCGGAGACCCAGTACTTC. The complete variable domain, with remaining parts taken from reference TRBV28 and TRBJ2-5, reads DVKVTQSSRYLVKRTGEKVFLECVQDMDHENMFWYRQDPGLGLRLIYFSYDVKMKEKGDIPEGYSVSREKKERFSLILESASTNQTSMYLCASSPPRRRAPETQYFGPGTRLLVL.

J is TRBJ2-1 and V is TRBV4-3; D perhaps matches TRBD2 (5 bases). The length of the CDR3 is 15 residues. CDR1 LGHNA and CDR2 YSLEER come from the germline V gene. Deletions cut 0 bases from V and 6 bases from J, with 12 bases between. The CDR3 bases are TGCGCCAGCAGCCAAGAAAGTATTGGAGGCAATGAGCAGTTCTTC. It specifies CASSQESIGGNEQFF.

DNA for the CDR3: TGTGCCAGCAGCCGTGATTTAGCCAAAAACATTCAGTACTTC. This sequence encodes CASSRDLAKNIQYF. The V call is TRBV7-2, the J call TRBJ2-4; no clear D gene. The CDR3 covers 14 residues. V lost 5 bases and J 0 bases, leaving 8 bases between the germline ends. Germline V gives CDR1 SGHTA, CDR2 FQGNSA.

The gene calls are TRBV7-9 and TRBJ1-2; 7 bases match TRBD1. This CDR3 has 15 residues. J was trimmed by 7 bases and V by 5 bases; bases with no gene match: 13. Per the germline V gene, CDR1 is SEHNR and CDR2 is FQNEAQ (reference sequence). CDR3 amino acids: CASSLGKGAESGYTF. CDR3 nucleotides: TGTGCCAGCAGCCTGGGGAAGGGGGCAGAAAGTGGCTACACCTTC.

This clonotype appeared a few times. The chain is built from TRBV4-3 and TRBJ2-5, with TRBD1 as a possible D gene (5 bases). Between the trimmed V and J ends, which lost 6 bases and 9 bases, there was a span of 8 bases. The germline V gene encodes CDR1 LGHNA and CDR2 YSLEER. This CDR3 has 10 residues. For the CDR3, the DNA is TGCGCCAGCAGGGCAGGGTCCCAGTACTTC. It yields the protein CASRAGSQYF.

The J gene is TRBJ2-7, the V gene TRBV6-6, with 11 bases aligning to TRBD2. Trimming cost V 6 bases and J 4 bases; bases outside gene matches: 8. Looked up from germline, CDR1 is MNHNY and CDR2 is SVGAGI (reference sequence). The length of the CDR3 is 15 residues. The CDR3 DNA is TGTGCCAGCAGCTCAACTAGCGGGGGTAATTACGAGCAGTACTTC. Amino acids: CASSSTSGGNYEQYF.

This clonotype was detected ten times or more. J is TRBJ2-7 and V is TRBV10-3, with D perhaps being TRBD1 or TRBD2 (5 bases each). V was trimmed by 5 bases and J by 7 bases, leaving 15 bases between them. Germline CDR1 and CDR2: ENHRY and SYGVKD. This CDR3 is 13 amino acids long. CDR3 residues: CAISPGPRGEQYF. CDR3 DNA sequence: TGTGCCATCAGTCCGGGACCTAGGGGAGAGCAGTACTTC.

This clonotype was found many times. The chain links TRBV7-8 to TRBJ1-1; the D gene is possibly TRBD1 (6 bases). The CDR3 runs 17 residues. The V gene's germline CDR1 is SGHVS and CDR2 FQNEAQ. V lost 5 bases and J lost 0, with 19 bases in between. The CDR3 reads CASSRHKNRALNTEAFF. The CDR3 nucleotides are TGTGCCAGCAGCCGTCACAAAAACAGGGCGCTGAACACTGAAGCTTTCTTT.

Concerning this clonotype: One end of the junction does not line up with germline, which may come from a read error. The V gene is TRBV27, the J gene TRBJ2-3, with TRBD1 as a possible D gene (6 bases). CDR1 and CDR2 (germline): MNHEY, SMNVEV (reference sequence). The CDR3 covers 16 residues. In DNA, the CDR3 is TGTGCCACCAGTGATCCTCAGGGGAAAAGGTTGGATACGCAGTATTTT. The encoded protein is CATSDPQGKRLDTQYF.

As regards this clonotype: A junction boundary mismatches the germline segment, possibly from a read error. CDR3 in DNA: TGTGCCGGCAGCCAAGGCCTTAGCTCCTACAATGAGCAGTACTTC. This translates into CAGSQGLSSYNEQYF. The chain uses TRBV14 and TRBJ2-1, with D unclear. The J call is in doubt because the DNA end fits TRBJ2-7 better. Germline V CDR1 and CDR2: SGHDN, FVKESK. The CDR3 is made up of 15 amino acids.

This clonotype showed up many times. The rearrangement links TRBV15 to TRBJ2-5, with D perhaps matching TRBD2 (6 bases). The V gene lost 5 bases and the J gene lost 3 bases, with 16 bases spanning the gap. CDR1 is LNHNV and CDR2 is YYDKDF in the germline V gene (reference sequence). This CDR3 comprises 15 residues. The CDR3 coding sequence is TGTGCCACCAGCCCAGACTTGGCTAGCGAAGAGACCCAGTACTTC. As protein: CATSPDLASEETQYF.